The 25 T cell receptor beta chains below all came from one sample that was sequenced in a study of shared clonotypes between healthy human individuals (dated by TCRdb to 2020 to 2021). The library came from the immunoSEQ multiplex PCR assay. Imported from immuneACCESS, the table was reduced by TCRdb to in-frame sequences with V and J called. These copies leave out some clones; in studies compared against another copy, an unresolved V gene accounts for under half, and the cause of the remainder is not known. The sample table holds about 2.3 million clones, of which 85% to 95% were seen once. The top ten clonotypes cover 0.39% of the sample. Source material: naive CD4+ T cells from PBMCs. Taken with the paper, the label for cell subset or site translates to: CD45RA+ positively selected. The receptor set was obtained from a man aged 18 to 30 in good health. Some clones in this sample may be carry-over from other donors' samples.

This clone was seen once. The V call is TRBV6-6, the J call TRBJ1-5; unclear D gene. The germline V gene has CDR1 MNHNY and CDR2 SVGAGI (reference sequence). V was pared by 6 bases and J by 3 bases, with 15 bases between. The CDR3 runs 15 residues. CDR3 sequence: CASSRSGGFNQPQHF. CDR3 DNA: TGTGCCAGCAGCCGATCCGGAGGGTTCAATCAGCCCCAGCATTTT.

This chain uses TRBV7-7 with TRBJ2-5; TRBD1 might be the D (6 bases). Germline V CDR1 and CDR2: SSHAT, FNYEAQ (reference sequence). Trimming pared 5 bases from V and 2 bases from J, leaving 27 bases between. The CDR3 totals 19 residues. CDR3 sequence (DNA): TGTGCCAGCAGCCCTAACGGACAGTCGGCCAACCCCAATCAAGAGACCCAGTACTTC. Its protein is CASSPNGQSANPNQETQYF.

The chain has TRBV7-9 and TRBJ1-2; D is unresolved. CDR3 size: 14 residues. Germline CDR1 is SEHNR and CDR2 is FQNEAQ (reference sequence). V was clipped by 6 bases and J by 7 bases, with 18 bases between them. The CDR3 nucleotides read TGTGCCAGCAGTCCCGTTCGGGATACGGGTGGCTACACCTTC. Amino acids: CASSPVRDTGGYTF.

J is TRBJ1-2 and V is TRBV11-2; D is unclear. Germline loops: CDR1 SGHAT, CDR2 FQNNGV. This CDR3 comprises 12 residues. This CDR3 reads CVTVDLHYGYTF. The CDR3 coding sequence is TGTGTCACCGTCGACCTTCACTATGGCTACACCTTC.

The chain recombines TRBV4-1 with TRBJ1-1; D gene unclear. V gave up 1 base and J gave up 0 bases, with 12 bases separating them. Germline V gene data show CDR1 as MGHRA and CDR2 as YSYEKL. The CDR3 spans 16 residues. In nucleotides, the CDR3 is TGCGCCAGCAGCCAAGTATTGTGGCAGATGAACACTGAAGCTTTCTTT. Its translation is CASSQVLWQMNTEAFF.

This chain's CDR3 is CASSESAGPFYEQYF. The CDR3 nucleotides read TGTGCCAGCAGTGAATCGGCAGGGCCGTTCTACGAGCAGTACTTC. This chain connects TRBV25-1 to TRBJ2-7, with D possibly being TRBD1 (5 bases). CDR3 length: 15 residues. Trimming pared 1 base from V and 3 bases from J, leaving 13 bases between. Germline CDR1 reads MGHDK; CDR2 reads SYGVNS.

The chain links TRBV30 to TRBJ2-3; D is unresolved. The CDR3 has 14 residues. V was trimmed by 1 base and J by 6 bases, leaving 14 bases between them. Germline values: CDR1 GTSNPN, CDR2 SVGIG (reference sequence). The CDR3 nucleotides are TGTGCCTGGAGTGATGGGTCTCCGGCCGATACGCAGTATTTT. Encoded protein: CAWSDGSPADTQYF.

The rearrangement joins TRBV27 to TRBJ2-2; 7 positions agree with TRBD2. Germline V CDR1 and CDR2: MNHEY, SMNVEV (reference sequence). The CDR3 consists of 13 residues. Trimming at V came to 8 bases and at J to 2 bases, leaving 2 bases not matched to a gene. The CDR3 here is CASGRVNTGELFF. CDR3 bases: TGTGCCAGCGGGAGGGTCAACACCGGGGAGCTGTTTTTT.

V is TRBV10-1 and J is TRBJ2-1; 8 bases match TRBD2. This CDR3 is built from 14 residues. Looked up from germline, CDR1 is WNHNN and CDR2 is SYGVQD (reference sequence). Trimming removed 2 bases from V and 7 bases from J; junction bases left unmatched: 4. The CDR3: CASSETGLANEQFF. Here the CDR3 DNA reads TGCGCCAGCAGTGAGACCGGACTAGCTAATGAGCAGTTCTTC.

Only one count was recorded for this clone. Other nucleotide sequences from this sample produce the same CDR3. The gene calls are TRBV5-1 and TRBJ2-5; 15 bases fit TRBD2. Germline CDR1 SGHRS, CDR2 YFSETQ. The CDR3 totals 16 residues. Trimming cost V 4 bases and J 3 bases; bases outside gene matches: 4. The CDR3 protein is CASSLRTSGREETQYF. The CDR3 nucleotides read TGCGCCAGCAGCCTCAGGACTAGCGGGAGGGAAGAGACCCAGTACTTC.

This chain connects TRBV28 to TRBJ1-3, with D unresolved. Germline V CDR1 and CDR2: MDHEN, SYDVKM. Trimming took off 1 base at V and 8 bases at J, with 9 bases between the two ends. The CDR3 loop spans 13 amino acids. In nucleotides, the CDR3 is TGTGCCAGCAGTTTATTAGGCCGCTACACCATATATTTT. Its translation is CASSLLGRYTIYF.

This clone came up once. This chain links TRBV12-5 with TRBJ2-2; 11 nucleotides agree with TRBD2. This CDR3 has 13 amino acids. The V and J ends lost 3 bases and 13 bases, in that order; junction bases with no gene match: 4. Germline values: CDR1 LGHNT, CDR2 FRNRAP. CDR3: CASGFTSGSGLFF. The DNA of the CDR3 is TGTGCTAGTGGTTTTACTAGCGGGAGTGGGCTGTTTTTT.

A few counts support this clone. The rearrangement uses TRBV6-5 and TRBJ1-2; TRBD1 is a possible D gene (5 bases). This CDR3 has 14 residues. Germline V lookup: CDR1 MNHEY, CDR2 SVGAGI. The ends were cut back, 6 bases at V and 3 bases at J, with 14 bases in the middle. Here the CDR3 DNA reads TGTGCCAGCAGACGGAGGGGCGTCGACTATGGCTACACCTTC. Translation: CASRRRGVDYGYTF.

V is TRBV5-4 and J is TRBJ1-1, with 7 nucleotides matching TRBD1. In germline, CDR1 is SGHNT, CDR2 YYREEE (reference sequence). This CDR3 contains 13 residues. V was clipped by 4 bases and J by 1 base; unmatched bases: 1. The chain's CDR3 is CASSNRGNTEAFF. CDR3 in DNA: TGTGCCAGCAGCAACAGGGGGAACACTGAAGCTTTCTTT. The whole variable domain, filled in from reference TRBV5-4 and TRBJ1-1, reads ETGVTQSPTHLIKTRGQQVTLRCSSQSGHNTVSWYQQALGQGPQFIFQYYREEENGRGNFPPRFSGLQFPNYSSELNVNALELDDSALYLCASSNRGNTEAFFGQGTRLTVV.

The rearrangement links TRBV13 to TRBJ2-3; 7 bases agree with TRBD1. This CDR3 comprises 18 residues. Germline CDR1 PRHDT, CDR2 FYEKMQ (reference sequence). Trimming at V came to 1 base and at J to 1 base, leaving 11 bases not matched to a gene. As DNA, the CDR3 is TGTGCCAGCAGCTTAGTACGAGACAGGGCCTTGGGCACAGATACGCAGTATTTT. As protein: CASSLVRDRALGTDTQYF.

The CDR3 loop reads CASSLGRANYGYTF. The CDR3 nucleotides read TGTGCCAGCAGTTTAGGCCGAGCTAACTATGGCTACACCTTC. The chain couples TRBV28 to TRBJ1-2; D unclear. Germline CDR1 and CDR2: MDHEN and SYDVKM. Trimming pared 2 bases from V and 0 bases from J, leaving 7 bases between. This CDR3 spans 14 amino acids.

The chain combines TRBV29-1 with TRBJ1-1; 9 bases are a match to TRBD1. Looked up from germline, CDR1 is SQVTM and CDR2 is ANQGSEA. The length of the CDR3 is 13 residues. The junction had 13 bases not matched to a gene; V was cut back by 6 bases and J by 11 bases. The CDR3 DNA follows: TGCAGCGTAGCGGTGGGACAGGGTTTGAGGGCTTTCTTT. Translating gives CSVAVGQGLRAFF.

V gene TRBV30 combines with J gene TRBJ1-2; tentative D call: TRBD1 (6 bases). The CDR3 spans 14 residues. Trimming removed 2 bases at V and 2 bases at J, with 12 bases between. Germline V CDR1 and CDR2: GTSNPN, SVGIG (reference sequence). CDR3 loop: CAWSLGGRNYGYTF. CDR3 DNA: TGTGCCTGGAGTTTGGGGGGGCGGAACTATGGCTACACCTTC.

The rearrangement uses TRBV11-2 and TRBJ2-7; a weak D match, TRBD1 (5 bases). Trimming removed 4 bases at V and 0 bases at J, with 13 bases between. The CDR3 runs 15 residues. Germline-derived CDR1 and CDR2 are SGHAT and FQNNGV. The chain's CDR3 is CASSSQGQGSYEQYF. The DNA of the CDR3 is TGTGCCAGCAGCTCGCAGGGCCAAGGCTCCTACGAGCAGTACTTC.

Regarding this clone: In the same sample, other DNA sequences code for this CDR3. The gene calls are TRBV6-5 and TRBJ1-2; D may be TRBD1 (5 bases). Germline CDR1 is MNHEY and CDR2 is SVGAGI. V was pared by 9 bases and J by 5 bases, with 13 bases between. The CDR3 extends over 12 amino acids. In nucleotides, the CDR3 is TGTGCCAGTTCGTCGGAGGGGTATGGCTACACCTTC. It specifies CASSSEGYGYTF.

This rearrangement joins TRBV11-2 to TRBJ2-7; D is unresolved. The V end lost 7 bases, the J end lost 5 bases, and 18 bases lay between the germline ends. This CDR3 spans 14 amino acids. The germline V gene encodes CDR1 SGHAT and CDR2 FQNNGV. This chain's CDR3 is CASTMYGPPDEQYF. In nucleotides, the CDR3 is TGTGCCAGCACCATGTATGGCCCCCCTGACGAGCAGTACTTC.

Details on this clone: The same CDR3 arises from other DNA sequences in this sample as well. V and J are TRBV28 and TRBJ1-1, with a tentative D call TRBD1 (5 bases). V was shortened by 1 base and J by 0 bases, with 9 bases between the two germline ends. Per germline, CDR1 MDHEN and CDR2 SYDVKM. The CDR3 runs to 15 residues. CDR3 region: CASSLSGGLNTEAFF. Here the CDR3 DNA reads TGTGCCAGCAGTTTATCGGGGGGACTGAACACTGAAGCTTTCTTT.

The chain combines TRBV28 with TRBJ2-5, with D possibly called TRBD1 or TRBD2 (5 bases each). CDR1 and CDR2 (germline): MDHEN, SYDVKM. V dropped 10 bases and J dropped 4 bases, with 22 bases sitting between them. The CDR3 is 15 residues long. CDR3 loop: CATRSLGTARETQYF. DNA of the CDR3: TGTGCCACCCGCTCCCTTGGGACGGCCAGAGAGACCCAGTACTTC.

This chain joins TRBV19 and TRBJ2-2; D possibly matches TRBD1 or TRBD2 (5 bases each). Trimming shortened V by 7 bases and J by 2 bases, and 17 bases separated the two germline ends. CDR3 length equals 16 residues. In germline, CDR1 is LNHDA, CDR2 SQIVND (reference sequence). The DNA of the CDR3 is TGTGCCAGTAAGGATCGGGGCGGAAGAAACACCGGGGAGCTGTTTTTT. Translated: CASKDRGGRNTGELFF.

CDR3 residues: CASRPIAGGPWSEQYF. The DNA of the CDR3 is TGTGCCAGCCGTCCCATAGCGGGAGGGCCGTGGAGCGAGCAGTACTTC. The V call is TRBV27, the J call TRBJ2-7; 11 nucleotides agree with TRBD2. This CDR3 has 16 amino acids. V lost 8 bases, J lost 6 bases, and 15 bases stayed unmatched. Germline V gene sequence: CDR1 MNHEY, CDR2 SMNVEV (reference sequence).